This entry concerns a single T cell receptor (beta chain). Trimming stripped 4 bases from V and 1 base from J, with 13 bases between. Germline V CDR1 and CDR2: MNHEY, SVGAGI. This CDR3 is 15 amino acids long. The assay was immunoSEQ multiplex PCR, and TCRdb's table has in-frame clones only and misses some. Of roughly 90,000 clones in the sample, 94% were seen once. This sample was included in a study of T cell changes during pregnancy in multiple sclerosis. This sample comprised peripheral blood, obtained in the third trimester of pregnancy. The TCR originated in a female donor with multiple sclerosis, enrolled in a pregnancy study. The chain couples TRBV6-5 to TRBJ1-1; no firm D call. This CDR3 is CASSFFGGPNTEAFF. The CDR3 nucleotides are TGTGCCAGCAGTTTTTTCGGAGGACCGAACACTGAAGCTTTCTTT.